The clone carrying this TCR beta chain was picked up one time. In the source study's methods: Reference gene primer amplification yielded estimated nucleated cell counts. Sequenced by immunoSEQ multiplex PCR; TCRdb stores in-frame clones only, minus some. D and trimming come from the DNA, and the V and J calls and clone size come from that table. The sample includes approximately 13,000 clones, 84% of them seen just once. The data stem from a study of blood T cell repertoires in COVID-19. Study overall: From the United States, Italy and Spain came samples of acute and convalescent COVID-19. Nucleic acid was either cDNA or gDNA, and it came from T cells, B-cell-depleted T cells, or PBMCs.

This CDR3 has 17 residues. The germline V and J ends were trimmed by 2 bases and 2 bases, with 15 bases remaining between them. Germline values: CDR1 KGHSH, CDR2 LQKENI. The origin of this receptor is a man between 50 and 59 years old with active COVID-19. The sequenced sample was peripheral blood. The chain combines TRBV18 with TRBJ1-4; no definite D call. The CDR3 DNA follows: TGTGCCAGCTCACCAGGGGAAATCGGGGTGACTAATGAAAAACTGTTTTTT. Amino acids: CASSPGEIGVTNEKLFF.